This TCR beta chain was documented in a study of cytomegalovirus exposure and HLA in healthy donors. Findings and limits, study-wide: Most CMV-associated TCR beta chains were later found to appear HLA-restricted. In vitro data verified three CMV-associated chains as specific for CMV antigens.

Researchers ran the PCR with 60 Vbeta and 13 Jbeta primers. The protocol was immunoSEQ multiplex PCR, while the TCRdb copy is restricted to in-frame clones and leaves out a portion. The table has 150,000 to 200,000 clones, roughly 82% seen once. Of note for this clone: Its antigen remains unknown.

The sequencing sample was made of PBMCs. The TCR was taken from a girl between 10 and 17 years old in good health and CMV-seropositive.

The CDR3 loop reads CASSLGGGGRYEQYF. CDR3 in DNA: TGTGCCAGCAGTCTGGGAGGCGGGGGGAGGTACGAGCAGTACTTC. The chain recombines TRBV28 with TRBJ2-7; 8 bases agree with TRBD2. J lost 4 bases, V lost 5 bases, and 10 bases had no gene match. The germline V gene has CDR1 MDHEN and CDR2 SYDVKM. The CDR3 spans 15 residues.